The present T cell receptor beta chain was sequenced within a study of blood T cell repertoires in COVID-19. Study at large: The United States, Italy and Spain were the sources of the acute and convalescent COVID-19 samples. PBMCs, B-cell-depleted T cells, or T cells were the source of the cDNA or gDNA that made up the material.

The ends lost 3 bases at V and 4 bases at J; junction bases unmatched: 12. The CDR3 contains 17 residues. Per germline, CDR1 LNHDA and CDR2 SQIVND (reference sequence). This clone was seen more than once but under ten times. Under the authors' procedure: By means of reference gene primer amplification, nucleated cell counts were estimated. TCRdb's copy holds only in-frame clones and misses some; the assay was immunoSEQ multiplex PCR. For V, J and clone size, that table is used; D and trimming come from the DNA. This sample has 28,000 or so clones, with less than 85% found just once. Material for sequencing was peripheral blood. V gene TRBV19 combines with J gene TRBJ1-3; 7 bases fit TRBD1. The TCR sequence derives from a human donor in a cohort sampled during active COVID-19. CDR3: CASSIGQALVRGNTIYF. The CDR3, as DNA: TGTGCCAGTAGTATTGGACAGGCCTTAGTCCGCGGAAACACCATATATTTT.